Detailed here is one T cell receptor beta chain. The data derive from a study of CD8 T cells in Susac syndrome. CD8+ and CD4+ T cells taken from blood had their TCR beta sequenced. Bulk CD8+ and CD4+ cells came from magnetic negative isolation; CD8+ TEMRA by FACS. RNA totalling about 0.45 to 1 ug underwent reverse transcription with random hexamers. Amplification of TCR beta CDR3 was carried out by immunoSEQ multiplex PCR, which covered 54 Vbeta and 13 Jbeta segments. TCRdb re-called the immunoSEQ multiplex PCR reads with MiXCR, one entry per CDR3 protein. The sample includes roughly 200,000 distinct CDR3 sequences, roughly 94% seen only once; the top ten take approximately 0.081%. The CDR3 has 15 amino acids. Germline CDR1 reads DFQATT; CDR2 reads SNEGSKA (reference sequence). With V trimmed by 6 bases and J by 5 bases, 10 bases remained unmatched.

This TCR derives from a human donor with multiple sclerosis. The specimen sequenced was CD4+ T cells from PBMCs. This chain links TRBV20-1 with TRBJ2-3; TRBD1 agrees at 11 bases. The CDR3 DNA sequence: TGCAGTGCCACTAGGGCGGACAGGGGGCTAGATACGCAGTATTTT. Residues: CSATRADRGLDTQYF.